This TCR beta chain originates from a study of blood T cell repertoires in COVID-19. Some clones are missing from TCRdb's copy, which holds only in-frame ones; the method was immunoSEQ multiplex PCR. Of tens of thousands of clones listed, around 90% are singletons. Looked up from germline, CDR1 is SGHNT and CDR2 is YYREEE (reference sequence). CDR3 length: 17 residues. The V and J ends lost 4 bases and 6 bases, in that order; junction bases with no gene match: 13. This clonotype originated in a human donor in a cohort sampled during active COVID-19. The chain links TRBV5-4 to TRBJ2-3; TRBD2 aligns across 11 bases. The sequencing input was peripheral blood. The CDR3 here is CASSGRGSGRAGDTQYF. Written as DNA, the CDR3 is TGTGCCAGCAGCGGTCGGGGTAGCGGGAGGGCCGGGGATACGCAGTATTTT.